Each of the 17 T cell receptor beta chains below was sequenced from the same sample in a study of memory CD4+ T cells and cytomegalovirus serostatus. Only in-frame clones appear in the TCRdb table, and some are missing; sequencing was by immunoSEQ multiplex PCR. The sample shows 45,000 to 55,000 clones, around 82% of them seen only once. Single viable CD3+CD4+CD8-CD45RO+ cells were sorted as the memory CD4+ T cells. The sequenced sample was memory CD4+ T cells from blood. Source of these receptors: an adult in good health and CMV-seronegative.

This clone has just a few counts. V and J are TRBV15 and TRBJ1-5; no firm D call. The germline gives CDR1 LNHNV, CDR2 YYDKDF (reference sequence). The CDR3 has 14 amino acids. V was shortened by 5 bases and J by 5 bases, with 13 bases between the two germline ends. This chain's CDR3 is CATSGGQADQPQHF. The CDR3 DNA reads TGTGCCACCAGCGGAGGCCAGGCTGATCAGCCCCAGCATTTT.

CDR3 protein: CASSLSGGRETQYF. As DNA, the CDR3 is TGTGCCAGCAGCTTATCCGGGGGTAGGGAGACCCAGTACTTC. The chain carries TRBV11-2 and TRBJ2-5; D possibly corresponds to TRBD2 (6 bases). The V end lost 2 bases, the J end lost 5 bases, and 12 bases lay between the germline ends. The CDR3 extends over 14 amino acids. The germline V gene encodes CDR1 SGHAT and CDR2 FQNNGV.

This sequence joins TRBV28 and TRBJ2-1; D may be TRBD1 (6 bases). Between the trimmed V and J ends, which lost 2 bases and 6 bases, there was a span of 14 bases. Germline values: CDR1 MDHEN, CDR2 SYDVKM. There are 15 residues in the CDR3. The CDR3 here is CASSLIQGFGNEQFF. CDR3 nucleotide sequence: TGTGCCAGCAGTTTAATCCAGGGGTTTGGCAATGAGCAGTTCTTC.

This clone was counted a few times. This chain connects TRBV30 to TRBJ2-4; TRBD1 is a possible D gene (6 bases). This CDR3 spans 14 amino acids. Germline CDR1 reads GTSNPN; CDR2 reads SVGIG (reference sequence). V lost 2 bases and J 8 bases, leaving 16 bases between the germline ends. Here the CDR3 DNA reads TGTGCCTGGAGTTCAGACAGGACTCGGGACATTCAGTACTTC. It encodes CAWSSDRTRDIQYF.

The CDR3 spells CASSSRLNNEQFF. The CDR3 coding sequence is TGTGCCAGCAGTTCCCGACTCAACAATGAGCAGTTCTTC. The chain employs TRBV6-5 and TRBJ2-1; D remains ambiguous. CDR1 is MNHEY, CDR2 SVGAGI, per germline. The CDR3 is 13 amino acids. V was shortened by 4 bases and J by 5 bases, with 9 bases between the two germline ends.

The J gene is TRBJ2-7, the V gene TRBV14; possible D gene TRBD2, 5 bases. This CDR3 is built from 13 residues. CDR1 and CDR2 from the germline V gene are SGHDN and FVKESK. Trimming took 5 bases from V and 5 from J, leaving 13 bases between them. The CDR3 protein is CASSKDLVDEQYF. CDR3 nucleotides: TGTGCCAGCAGCAAGGACTTGGTGGACGAGCAGTACTTC.

The CDR3 nucleotides read TGTGCCAGCAGCGCCCTAGGGAGGCGATCTGGGGCCAACGTCCTGACTTTC. Translation gives CASSALGRRSGANVLTF. The chain employs TRBV21-1 and TRBJ2-6; the D call TRBD2 from the table was never checked on the DNA. TRBV21-1 is a listed pseudogene. This CDR3 comprises 17 residues.

The rearrangement uses TRBV25-1 and TRBJ2-1; 8 positions agree with TRBD1. Trimming at V came to 5 bases and at J to 0 bases, leaving 6 bases not matched to a gene. CDR1 MGHDK and CDR2 SYGVNS come from the germline V gene. The CDR3 length is 16 residues. This CDR3 reads CASSLLGTGSYNEQFF. The CDR3 nucleotides are TGTGCCAGCAGTCTCTTGGGGACAGGCTCCTACAATGAGCAGTTCTTC.

The rearrangement uses TRBV29-1 and TRBJ2-2, with 10 bases that match TRBD1. The germline V gene encodes CDR1 SQVTM and CDR2 ANQGSEA. V lost 5 bases to trimming and J lost 4 bases; unmatched junction nucleotides: 7. The CDR3 is 15 residues long. The DNA for the CDR3 is TGCAGCGTTAGTGTCGGACAGGGGGGCACCGGGGAGCTGTTTTTT. Amino acid sequence: CSVSVGQGGTGELFF.

This clone has just one count. The chain is built from TRBV11-2 and TRBJ2-7; no reliable D call. This CDR3 comprises 17 residues. Trimming stripped 0 bases from V and 4 bases from J, with 19 bases between. The germline CDR1 and CDR2 sequences are SGHAT and FQNNGV. The CDR3 DNA reads TGTGCCAGCAGCTTAGATTTAAGTTGGCTAGTCGGGTACGAGCAGTACTTC. This sequence encodes CASSLDLSWLVGYEQYF.

Many counts were recorded for this clone. V usage is TRBV11-2 and J usage is TRBJ2-3, with no clear D. The CDR3 is made up of 13 amino acids. The V and J ends lost 2 bases and 5 bases respectively, with 8 bases between them. The V gene's germline CDR1 is SGHAT and CDR2 FQNNGV. CDR3 DNA: TGTGCCAGCAGCTTAAGTCCCGGAGATACGCAGTATTTT. Translated: CASSLSPGDTQYF.

The CDR3 loop is CASSSTTSGARGKQFF. DNA for the CDR3: TGTGCCAGCAGTTCGACGACTAGCGGGGCCCGAGGGAAGCAGTTCTTC. The chain combines TRBV28 with TRBJ2-1; 11 nucleotides match TRBD2. This CDR3 is built from 16 residues. In germline, CDR1 is MDHEN, CDR2 SYDVKM. The ends lost 4 bases at V and 11 bases at J; junction bases unmatched: 13. Filled out from reference TRBV28 and TRBJ2-1, the complete variable domain reads DVKVTQSSRYLVKRTGEKVFLECVQDMDHENMFWYRQDPGLGLRLIYFSYDVKMKEKGDIPEGYSVSREKKERFSLILESASTNQTSMYLCASSSTTSGARGKQFFGPGTRLTVL.

This clone was seen more than once but under ten times. The chain joins TRBV28 to TRBJ1-2; a weak D match, TRBD1 (6 bases). Germline V gives CDR1 MDHEN, CDR2 SYDVKM. The CDR3 runs to 16 residues. V lost 5 bases and J 0 bases, leaving 16 bases between the germline ends. The CDR3 here is CASSPNGGLANYGYTF. For the CDR3, the DNA is TGTGCCAGCAGTCCCAATGGGGGGCTAGCTAACTATGGCTACACCTTC.

The chain joins TRBV27 to TRBJ1-1; D possibly corresponds to TRBD1 (5 bases). Trimming left V 7 bases short and J 0 bases short, with 18 bases between. Per the germline V gene, CDR1 is MNHEY and CDR2 is SMNVEV (reference sequence). The CDR3 is 16 residues long. The CDR3 spells CASKLWGDSMNTEAFF. The CDR3 region has the DNA TGTGCCAGCAAGCTTTGGGGTGACAGCATGAACACTGAAGCTTTCTTT.

V gene TRBV7-8 combines with J gene TRBJ1-5, with a tentative D call TRBD1 (6 bases). The CDR3 loop spans 16 amino acids. V dropped 0 bases and J dropped 2 bases, with 11 bases sitting between them. From germline, CDR1 is SGHVS and CDR2 FQNEAQ. The CDR3 sequence is CASSLAGGLGNQPQHF. CDR3 DNA: TGTGCCAGCAGCTTAGCAGGGGGATTAGGCAATCAGCCCCAGCATTTT.

V and J are TRBV28 and TRBJ1-5; tentatively, D is TRBD1 (6 bases). The CDR3 length is 14 residues. Germline V gives CDR1 MDHEN, CDR2 SYDVKM. The V end lost 6 bases, the J end lost 16 bases, and 25 bases lay between the germline ends. The CDR3 here is CASSPLGGANSQHF. CDR3 nucleotides: TGTGCCAGCAGCCCCCTGGGGGGCGCGAATTCACAACATTTT.

The rearrangement joins TRBV6-4 to TRBJ2-1; D may be TRBD2 (6 bases). From germline, CDR1 is MRHNA and CDR2 SNTAGT. The V gene lost 5 bases and the J gene lost 7 bases, with 12 bases spanning the gap. The CDR3 loop spans 13 amino acids. The CDR3 sequence: CASSKEGRNEQFF. The CDR3 nucleotides read TGTGCCAGCAGTAAGGAGGGGAGGAATGAGCAGTTCTTC.